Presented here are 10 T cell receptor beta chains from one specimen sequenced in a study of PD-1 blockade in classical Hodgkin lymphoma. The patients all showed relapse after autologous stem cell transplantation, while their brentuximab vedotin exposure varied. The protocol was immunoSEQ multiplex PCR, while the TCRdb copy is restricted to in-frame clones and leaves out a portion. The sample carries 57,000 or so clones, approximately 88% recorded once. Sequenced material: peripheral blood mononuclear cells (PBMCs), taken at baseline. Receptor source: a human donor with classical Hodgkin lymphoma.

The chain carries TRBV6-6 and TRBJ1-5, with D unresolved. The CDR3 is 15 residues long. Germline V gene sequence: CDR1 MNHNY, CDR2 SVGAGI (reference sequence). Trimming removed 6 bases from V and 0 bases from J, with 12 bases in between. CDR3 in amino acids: CASSGDRYSNQPQHF. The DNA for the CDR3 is TGTGCCAGCAGCGGGGATCGGTATAGCAATCAGCCCCAGCATTTT.

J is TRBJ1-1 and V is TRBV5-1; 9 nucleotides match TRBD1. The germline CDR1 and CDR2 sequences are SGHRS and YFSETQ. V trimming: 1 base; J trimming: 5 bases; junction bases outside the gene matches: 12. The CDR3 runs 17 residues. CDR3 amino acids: CASSLFQQGAFDTEAFF. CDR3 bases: TGCGCCAGCAGCTTGTTTCAACAGGGGGCGTTCGATACTGAAGCTTTCTTT.

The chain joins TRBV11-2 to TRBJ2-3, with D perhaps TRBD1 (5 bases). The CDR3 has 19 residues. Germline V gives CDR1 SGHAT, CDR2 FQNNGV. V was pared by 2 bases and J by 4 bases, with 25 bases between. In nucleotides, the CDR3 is TGTGCCAGCAGCTTAATGGGGCGTGGGGTAGCCTTTGATCCAGATACGCAGTATTTT. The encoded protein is CASSLMGRGVAFDPDTQYF.

CDR3 nucleotides: TGTGCCAGCAGCCGGAACTACAATCAGCCCCAGCATTTT. Its translation is CASSRNYNQPQHF. The chain links TRBV4-2 to TRBJ1-5, with D unclear. V dropped 4 bases and J dropped 3 bases, with 7 bases sitting between them. This CDR3 is built from 13 residues. CDR1 is LGHNA, CDR2 YNFKEQ, per germline.

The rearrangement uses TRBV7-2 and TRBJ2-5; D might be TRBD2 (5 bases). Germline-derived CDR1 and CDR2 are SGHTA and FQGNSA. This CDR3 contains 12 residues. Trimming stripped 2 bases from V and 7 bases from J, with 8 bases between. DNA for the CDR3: TGTGCCAGCAGCTTAAACGGAGGGACCCAGTACTTC. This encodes CASSLNGGTQYF.

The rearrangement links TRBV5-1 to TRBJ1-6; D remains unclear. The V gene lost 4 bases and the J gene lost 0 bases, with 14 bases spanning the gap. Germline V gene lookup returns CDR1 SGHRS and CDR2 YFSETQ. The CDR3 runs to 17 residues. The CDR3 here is CASSHTDGSSYNSPLHF. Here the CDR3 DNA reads TGCGCCAGCAGCCACACGGACGGGAGCTCCTATAATTCACCCCTCCACTTT.

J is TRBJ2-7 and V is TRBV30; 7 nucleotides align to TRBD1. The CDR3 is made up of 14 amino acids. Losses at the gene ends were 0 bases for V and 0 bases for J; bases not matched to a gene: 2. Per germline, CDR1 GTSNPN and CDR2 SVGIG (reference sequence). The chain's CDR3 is CAWSVAGGSYEQYF. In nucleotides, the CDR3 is TGTGCCTGGAGTGTGGCAGGGGGCTCCTACGAGCAGTACTTC.

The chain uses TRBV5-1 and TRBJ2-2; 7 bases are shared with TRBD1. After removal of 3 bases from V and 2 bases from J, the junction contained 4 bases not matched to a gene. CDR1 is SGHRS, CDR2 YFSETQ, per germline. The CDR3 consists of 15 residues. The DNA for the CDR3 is TGCGCCAGCAGCTCGGACAGGTTTAACACCGGGGAGCTGTTTTTT. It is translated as CASSSDRFNTGELFF.

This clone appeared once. The CDR3: CASRPYTGTGSGNEQFF. The CDR3, as DNA: TGTGCCAGTAGGCCGTACACCGGGACAGGGTCTGGAAATGAGCAGTTCTTC. The V call is TRBV19, the J call TRBJ2-1, with TRBD1 matching 9 bases. V gave up 6 bases and J gave up 7 bases; unmatched junction bases: 16. The CDR3 has 17 amino acids. Germline V gene sequence: CDR1 LNHDA, CDR2 SQIVND (reference sequence).

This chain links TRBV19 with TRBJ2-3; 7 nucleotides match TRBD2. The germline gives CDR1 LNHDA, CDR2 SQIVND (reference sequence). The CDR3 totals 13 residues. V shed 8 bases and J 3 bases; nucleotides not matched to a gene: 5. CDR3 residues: CASGDYTTDTQYF. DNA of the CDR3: TGTGCCAGTGGGGACTATACGACAGATACGCAGTATTTT.